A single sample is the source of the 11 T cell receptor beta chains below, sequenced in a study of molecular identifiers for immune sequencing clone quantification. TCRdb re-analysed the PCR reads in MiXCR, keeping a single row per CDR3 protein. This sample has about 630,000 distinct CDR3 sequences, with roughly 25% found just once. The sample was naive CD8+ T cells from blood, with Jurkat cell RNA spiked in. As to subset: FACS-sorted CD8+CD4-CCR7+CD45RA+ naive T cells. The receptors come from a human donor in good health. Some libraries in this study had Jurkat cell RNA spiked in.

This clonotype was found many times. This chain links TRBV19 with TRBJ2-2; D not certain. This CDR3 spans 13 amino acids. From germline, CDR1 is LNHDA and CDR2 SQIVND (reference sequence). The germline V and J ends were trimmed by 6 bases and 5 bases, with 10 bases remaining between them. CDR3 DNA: TGTGCCAGTAGGATGGGTGGGACCGGGGAGCTGTTTTTT. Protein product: CASRMGGTGELFF.

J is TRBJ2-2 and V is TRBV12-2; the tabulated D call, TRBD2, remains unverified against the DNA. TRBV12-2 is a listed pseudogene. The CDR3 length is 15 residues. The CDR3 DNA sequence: TGTGCAAGTCGCTTGGGAGGCCCGAACACCGGGGAGCTGTTTTTT. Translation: CASRLGGPNTGELFF.

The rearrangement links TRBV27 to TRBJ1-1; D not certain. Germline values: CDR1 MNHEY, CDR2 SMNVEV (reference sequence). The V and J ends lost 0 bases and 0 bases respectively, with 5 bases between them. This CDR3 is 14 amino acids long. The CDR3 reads CASSLSSVNTEAFF. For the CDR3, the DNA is TGTGCCAGCAGTTTATCGTCAGTGAACACTGAAGCTTTCTTT.

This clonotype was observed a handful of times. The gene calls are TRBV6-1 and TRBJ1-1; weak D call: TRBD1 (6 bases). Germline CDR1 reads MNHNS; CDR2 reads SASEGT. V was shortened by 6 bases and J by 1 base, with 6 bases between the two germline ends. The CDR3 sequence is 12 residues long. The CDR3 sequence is CASRDRNTEAFF. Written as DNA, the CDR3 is TGTGCCAGCAGGGACAGGAACACTGAAGCTTTCTTT.

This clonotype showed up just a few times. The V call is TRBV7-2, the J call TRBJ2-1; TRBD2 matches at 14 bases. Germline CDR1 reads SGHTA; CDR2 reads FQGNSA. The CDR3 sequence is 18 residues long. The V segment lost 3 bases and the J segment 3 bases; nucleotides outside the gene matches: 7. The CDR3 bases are TGTGCCAGCAGCTTGGGACTAGCGGGAGCCAATTACTACAATGAGCAGTTCTTC. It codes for CASSLGLAGANYYNEQFF.

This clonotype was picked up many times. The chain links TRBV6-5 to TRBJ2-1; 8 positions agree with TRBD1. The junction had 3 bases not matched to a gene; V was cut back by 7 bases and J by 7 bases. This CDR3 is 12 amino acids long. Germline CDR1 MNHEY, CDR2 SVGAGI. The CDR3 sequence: CASKDRDNEQFF. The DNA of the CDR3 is TGTGCCAGCAAGGACAGGGATAATGAGCAGTTCTTC.

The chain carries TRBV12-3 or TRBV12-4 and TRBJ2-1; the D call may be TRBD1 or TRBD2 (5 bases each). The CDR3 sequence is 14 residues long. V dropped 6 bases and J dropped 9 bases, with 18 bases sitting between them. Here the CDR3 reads CASSQTTRGGEQFF. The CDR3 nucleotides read TGTGCCAGCAGCCAGACTACCCGGGGCGGTGAGCAGTTCTTC.

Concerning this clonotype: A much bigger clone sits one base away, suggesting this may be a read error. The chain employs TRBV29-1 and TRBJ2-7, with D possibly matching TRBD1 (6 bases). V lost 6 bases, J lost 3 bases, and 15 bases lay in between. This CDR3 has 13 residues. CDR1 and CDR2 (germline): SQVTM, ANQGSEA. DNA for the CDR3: TGCAGCGTGCCAGTGGACAGAGTCTACGAGCAGTACTTC. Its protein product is CSVPVDRVYEQYF.

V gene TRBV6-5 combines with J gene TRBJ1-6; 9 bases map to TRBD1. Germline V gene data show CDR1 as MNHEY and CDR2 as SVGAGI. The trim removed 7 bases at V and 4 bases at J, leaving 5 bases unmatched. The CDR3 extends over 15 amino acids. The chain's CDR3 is CASKGQGRYNSPLHF. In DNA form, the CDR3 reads TGTGCCAGCAAGGGACAGGGCCGTTATAATTCACCCCTCCACTTT.

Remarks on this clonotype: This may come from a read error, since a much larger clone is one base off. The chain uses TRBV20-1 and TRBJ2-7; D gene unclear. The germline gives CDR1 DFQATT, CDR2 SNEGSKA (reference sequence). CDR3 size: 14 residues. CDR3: CSARGQAYYYERYF. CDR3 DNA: TGCAGTGCTAGAGGGCAGGCGTACTACTACGAGCGGTACTTC.

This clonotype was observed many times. CDR3 nucleotides: TGTGCCAGCAGCCCGCGACCGTACCCCACCGGGGAGCTGTTTTTT. Protein product: CASSPRPYPTGELFF. The gene calls are TRBV7-2 and TRBJ2-2; D is uncertain. Germline assignment: CDR1 SGHTA and CDR2 FQGNSA. The CDR3 sequence is 15 residues long. V shed 5 bases and J shed 4 bases, with 14 bases lying between them.